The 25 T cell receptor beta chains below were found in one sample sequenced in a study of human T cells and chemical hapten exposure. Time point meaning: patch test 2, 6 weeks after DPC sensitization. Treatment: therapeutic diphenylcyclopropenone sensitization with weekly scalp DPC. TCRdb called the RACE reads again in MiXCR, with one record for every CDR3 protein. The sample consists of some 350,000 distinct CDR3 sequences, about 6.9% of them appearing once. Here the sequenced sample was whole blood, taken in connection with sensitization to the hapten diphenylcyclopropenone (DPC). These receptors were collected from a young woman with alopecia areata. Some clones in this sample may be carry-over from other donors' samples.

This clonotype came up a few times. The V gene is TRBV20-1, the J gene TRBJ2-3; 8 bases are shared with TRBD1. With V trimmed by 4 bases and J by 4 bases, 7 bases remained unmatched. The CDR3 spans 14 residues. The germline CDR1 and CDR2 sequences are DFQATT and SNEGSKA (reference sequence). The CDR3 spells CSANGQGFPDTQYF. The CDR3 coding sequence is TGCAGTGCTAACGGACAGGGATTCCCAGATACGCAGTATTTT.

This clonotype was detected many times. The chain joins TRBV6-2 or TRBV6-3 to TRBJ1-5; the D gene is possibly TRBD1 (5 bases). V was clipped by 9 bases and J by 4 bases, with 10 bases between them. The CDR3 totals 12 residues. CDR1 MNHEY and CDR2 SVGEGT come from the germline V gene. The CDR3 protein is CASRRGNQPQHF. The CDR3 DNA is TGTGCCAGTCGACGGGGGAATCAGCCCCAGCATTTT.

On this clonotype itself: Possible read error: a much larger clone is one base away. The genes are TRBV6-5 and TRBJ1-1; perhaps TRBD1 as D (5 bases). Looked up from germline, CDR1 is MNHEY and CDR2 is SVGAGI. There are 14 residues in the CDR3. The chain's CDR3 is CTSSRRGQNTEAFF. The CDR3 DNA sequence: TGTACCAGCAGCCGACGCGGACAGAACACTGAAGCTTTCTTT.

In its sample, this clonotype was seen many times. CDR3 DNA: TGTGCCAGCAGCTTAGCTCTGATTTCTTTTAGCTCTGGGGCCAACGTCCTGACTTTC. Its protein product is CASSLALISFSSGANVLTF. V is TRBV11-2 and J is TRBJ2-6; no definite D call. The CDR3 consists of 19 residues. Germline V gene sequence: CDR1 SGHAT, CDR2 FQNNGV. Between the trimmed V and J ends, which lost 1 base and 0 bases, there was a span of 16 bases.

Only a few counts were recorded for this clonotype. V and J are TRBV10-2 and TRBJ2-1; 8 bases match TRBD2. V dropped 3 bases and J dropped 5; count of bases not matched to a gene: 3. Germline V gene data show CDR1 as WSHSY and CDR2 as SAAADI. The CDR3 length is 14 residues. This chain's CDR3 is CASSDTSGDNEQFF. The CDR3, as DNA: TGCGCCAGCAGTGATACTAGCGGAGACAATGAGCAGTTCTTC.

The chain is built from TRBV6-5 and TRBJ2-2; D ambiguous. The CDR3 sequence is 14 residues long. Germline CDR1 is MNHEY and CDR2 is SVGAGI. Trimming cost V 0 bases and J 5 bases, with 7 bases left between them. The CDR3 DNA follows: TGTGCCAGCAGTTACTCCAGCAGAACCGGGGAGCTGTTTTTT. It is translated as CASSYSSRTGELFF.

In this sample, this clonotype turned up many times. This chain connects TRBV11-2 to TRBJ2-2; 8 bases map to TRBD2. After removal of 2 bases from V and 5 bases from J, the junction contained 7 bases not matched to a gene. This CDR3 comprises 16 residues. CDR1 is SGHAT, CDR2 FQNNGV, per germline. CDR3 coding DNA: TGTGCCAGCAGCTTAATGCGGGGGGACGATACCGGGGAGCTGTTTTTT. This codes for CASSLMRGDDTGELFF. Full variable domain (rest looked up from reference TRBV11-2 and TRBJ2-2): EAGVAQSPRYKIIEKRQSVAFWCNPISGHATLYWYQQILGQGPKLLIQFQNNGVVDDSQLPKDRFSAERLKGVDSTLKIQPAKLEDSAVYLCASSLMRGDDTGELFFGEGSRLTVL.

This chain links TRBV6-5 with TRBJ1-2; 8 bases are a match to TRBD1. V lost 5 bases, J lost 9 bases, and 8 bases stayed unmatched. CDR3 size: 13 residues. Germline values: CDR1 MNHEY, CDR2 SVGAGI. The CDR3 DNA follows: TGTGCCAGCAGTCTTGACAGGGGTTATCGCTACACCTTC. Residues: CASSLDRGYRYTF.

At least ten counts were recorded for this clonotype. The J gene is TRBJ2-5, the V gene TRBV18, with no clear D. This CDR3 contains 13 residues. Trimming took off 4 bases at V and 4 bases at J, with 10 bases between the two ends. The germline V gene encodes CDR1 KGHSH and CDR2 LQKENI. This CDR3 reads CASSQTPRETQYF. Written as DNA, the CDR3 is TGTGCCAGCTCACAAACCCCGCGAGAGACCCAGTACTTC.

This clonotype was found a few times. The CDR3 coding sequence is TGTGCCAGCAGTTTAAAACAGGACTGGGAGACCCAGTACTTC. This codes for CASSLKQDWETQYF. The V and J genes are TRBV12-3 or TRBV12-4 and TRBJ2-5; D possibly matches TRBD1 or TRBD2 (5 bases each). This CDR3 region has 14 residues. V dropped 2 bases and J dropped 5 bases, with 12 bases sitting between them.

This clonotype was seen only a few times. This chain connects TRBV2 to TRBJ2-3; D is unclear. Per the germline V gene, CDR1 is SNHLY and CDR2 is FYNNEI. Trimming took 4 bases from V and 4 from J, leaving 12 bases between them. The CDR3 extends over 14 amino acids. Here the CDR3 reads CASSALGGADTQYF. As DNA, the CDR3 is TGTGCCAGCAGTGCTCTGGGTGGAGCAGATACGCAGTATTTT.

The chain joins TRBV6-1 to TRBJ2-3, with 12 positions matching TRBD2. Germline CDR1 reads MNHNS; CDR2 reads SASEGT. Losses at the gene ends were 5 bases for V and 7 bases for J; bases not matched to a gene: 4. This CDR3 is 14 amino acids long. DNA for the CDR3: TGTGCCAGCAGTACTAGCGGGGGGCCTTATACGCAGTATTTT. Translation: CASSTSGGPYTQYF.

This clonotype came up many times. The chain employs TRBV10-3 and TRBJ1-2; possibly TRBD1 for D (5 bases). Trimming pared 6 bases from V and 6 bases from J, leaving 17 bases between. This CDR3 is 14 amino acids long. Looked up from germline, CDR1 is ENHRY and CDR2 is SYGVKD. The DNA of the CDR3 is TGTGCCATCAGGAACTCCGGGGTACAGGATGGCTACACCTTC. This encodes CAIRNSGVQDGYTF.

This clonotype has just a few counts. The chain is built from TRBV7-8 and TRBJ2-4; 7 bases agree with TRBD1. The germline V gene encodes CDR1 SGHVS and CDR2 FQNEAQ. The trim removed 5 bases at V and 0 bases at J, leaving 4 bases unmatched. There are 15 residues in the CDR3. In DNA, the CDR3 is TGTGCCAGCAGCCCGGGACAGCTAGCCAAAAACATTCAGTACTTC. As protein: CASSPGQLAKNIQYF.

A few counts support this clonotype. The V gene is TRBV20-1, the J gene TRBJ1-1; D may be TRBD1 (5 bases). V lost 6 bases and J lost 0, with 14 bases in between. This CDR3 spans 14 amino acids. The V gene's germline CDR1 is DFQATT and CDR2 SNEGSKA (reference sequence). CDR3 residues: CSAHGGWMNTEAFF. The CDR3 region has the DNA TGCAGTGCCCATGGGGGGTGGATGAACACTGAAGCTTTCTTT.

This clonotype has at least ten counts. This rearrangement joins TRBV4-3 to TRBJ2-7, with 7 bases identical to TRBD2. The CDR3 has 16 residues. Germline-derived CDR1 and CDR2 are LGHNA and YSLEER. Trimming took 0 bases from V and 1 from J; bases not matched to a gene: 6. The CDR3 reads CASSQEIGGSSYEQYF. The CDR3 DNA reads TGCGCCAGCAGCCAAGAAATCGGGGGGTCATCCTACGAGCAGTACTTC.

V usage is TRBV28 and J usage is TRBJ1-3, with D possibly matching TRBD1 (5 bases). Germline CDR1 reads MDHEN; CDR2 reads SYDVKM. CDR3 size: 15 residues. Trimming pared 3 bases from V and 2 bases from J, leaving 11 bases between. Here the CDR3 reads CASSLQRGPGNTIYF. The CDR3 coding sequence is TGTGCCAGCAGTTTGCAAAGGGGCCCTGGAAACACCATATATTTT.

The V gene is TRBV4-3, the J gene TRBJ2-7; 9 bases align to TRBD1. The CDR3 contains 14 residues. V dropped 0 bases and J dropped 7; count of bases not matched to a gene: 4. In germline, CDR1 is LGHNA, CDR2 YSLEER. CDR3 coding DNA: TGCGCCAGCAGCCAAGAGACAGGGGGAGGTGAGCAGTACTTC. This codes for CASSQETGGGEQYF.

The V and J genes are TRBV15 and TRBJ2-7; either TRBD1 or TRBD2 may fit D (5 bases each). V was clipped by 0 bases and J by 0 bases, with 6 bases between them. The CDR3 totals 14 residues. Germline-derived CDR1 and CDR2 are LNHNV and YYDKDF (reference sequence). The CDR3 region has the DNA TGTGCCACCAGCAGAGATGGGACCTCCTACGAGCAGTACTTC. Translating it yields CATSRDGTSYEQYF.

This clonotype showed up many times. The CDR3 loop is CASSEGGLGSPDTQYF. The CDR3 DNA is TGTGCCAGCAGCGAGGGGGGCCTCGGATCCCCAGATACGCAGTATTTT. The chain joins TRBV12-3 or TRBV12-4 to TRBJ2-3; D may correspond to TRBD1 or TRBD2 (6 bases each). Trimming cost V 6 bases and J 4 bases, with 20 bases left between them. The CDR3 is made up of 16 amino acids.

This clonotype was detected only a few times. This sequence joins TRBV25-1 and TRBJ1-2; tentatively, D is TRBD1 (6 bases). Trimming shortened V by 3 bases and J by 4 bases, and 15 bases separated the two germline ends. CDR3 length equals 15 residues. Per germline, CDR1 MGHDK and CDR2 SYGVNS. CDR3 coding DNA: TGTGCCAGCAGTGACGGGACCGGGGGGCTCTATGGCTACACCTTC. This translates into CASSDGTGGLYGYTF.

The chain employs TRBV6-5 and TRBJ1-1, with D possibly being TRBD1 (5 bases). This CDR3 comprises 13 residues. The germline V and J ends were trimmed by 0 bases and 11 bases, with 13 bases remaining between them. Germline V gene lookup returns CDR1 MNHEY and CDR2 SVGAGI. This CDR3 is CASSYSRGPGAFF. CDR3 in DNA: TGTGCCAGCAGTTACTCGAGGGGCCCTGGCGCTTTCTTT.

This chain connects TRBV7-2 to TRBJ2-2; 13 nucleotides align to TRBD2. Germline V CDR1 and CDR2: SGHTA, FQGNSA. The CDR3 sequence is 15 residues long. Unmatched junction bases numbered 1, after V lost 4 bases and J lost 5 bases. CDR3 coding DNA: TGTGCCAGCAGCTCGACTAGCGGGGGGACCGGGGAGCTGTTTTTT. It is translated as CASSSTSGGTGELFF.

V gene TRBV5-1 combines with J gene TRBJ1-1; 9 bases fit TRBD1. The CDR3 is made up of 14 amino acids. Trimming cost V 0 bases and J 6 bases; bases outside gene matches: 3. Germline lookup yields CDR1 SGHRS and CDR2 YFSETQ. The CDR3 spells CASSLGQGVPEAFF. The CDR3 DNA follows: TGCGCCAGCAGCTTGGGACAGGGGGTCCCTGAAGCTTTCTTT.

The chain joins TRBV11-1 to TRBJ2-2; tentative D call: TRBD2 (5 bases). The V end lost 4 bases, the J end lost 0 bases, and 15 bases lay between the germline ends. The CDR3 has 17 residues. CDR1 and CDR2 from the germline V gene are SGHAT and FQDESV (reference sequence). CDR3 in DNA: TGTGCCAGCAGCTCATACCCGACCGGGGCGAACACCGGGGAGCTGTTTTTT. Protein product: CASSSYPTGANTGELFF. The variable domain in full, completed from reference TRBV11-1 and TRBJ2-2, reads EAEVAQSPRYKITEKSQAVAFWCDPISGHATLYWYRQILGQGPELLVQFQDESVVDDSQLPKDRFSAERLKGVDSTLKIQPAELGDSAMYLCASSSYPTGANTGELFFGEGSRLTVL.